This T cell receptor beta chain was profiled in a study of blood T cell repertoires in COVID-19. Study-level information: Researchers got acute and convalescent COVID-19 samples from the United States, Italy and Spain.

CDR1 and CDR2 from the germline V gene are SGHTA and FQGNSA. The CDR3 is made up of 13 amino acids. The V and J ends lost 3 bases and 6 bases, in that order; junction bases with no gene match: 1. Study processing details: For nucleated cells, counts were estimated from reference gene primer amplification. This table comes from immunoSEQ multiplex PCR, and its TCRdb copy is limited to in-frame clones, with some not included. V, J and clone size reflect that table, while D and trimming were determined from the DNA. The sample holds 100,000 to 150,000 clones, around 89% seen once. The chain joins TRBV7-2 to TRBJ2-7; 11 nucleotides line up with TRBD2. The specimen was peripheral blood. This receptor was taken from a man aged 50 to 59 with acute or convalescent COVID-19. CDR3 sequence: CASSFGLAGEQYF. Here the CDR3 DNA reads TGTGCCAGCAGCTTCGGACTAGCGGGCGAGCAGTACTTC. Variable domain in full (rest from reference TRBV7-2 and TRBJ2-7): GAGVSQSPSNKVTEKGKDVELRCDPISGHTALYWYRQSLGQGLEFLIYFQGNSAPDKSGLPSDRFSAERTGGSVSTLTIQRTQQEDSAVYLCASSFGLAGEQYFGPGTRLTVT.